A selection of T cell receptor beta chains follows, all from one sample in a study of cytomegalovirus exposure and HLA in healthy donors. TCRdb's copy holds only in-frame clones and misses some; the assay was immunoSEQ multiplex PCR. This sample has fewer than 130,000 clones, with approximately 82% found just once. The source material was PBMCs. The receptors derive from a man under 40 in good health and CMV-seropositive. Each CDR3 is given with its conserved first and last residue. The order of the fields is V gene, J gene, CDR3 protein.

TRBV7-2,TRBJ2-7,CASSRRGQGAHEQYF
TRBV6-5,TRBJ1-4,CASRFLQGVVEKLFF
TRBV5-1,TRBJ1-5,CASLEGEVGSNQPQHF
TRBV10-3,TRBJ2-7,CAISESPGDYEQYF
TRBV7-9,TRBJ2-2,CASSARGTAGELFF
TRBV11-2,TRBJ2-5,CASKRRVVARETQYF
TRBV4-3,TRBJ2-3,CASSQDQGPADTQYF
TRBV28,TRBJ1-6,CASTTIMRNSPLHF
TRBV27,TRBJ1-6,CASSLLGQGAYNSPLHF
TRBV7-2,TRBJ1-4,CASSLRGQGEEKLFF
TRBV9,TRBJ1-4,CASSVGMTVNEKLFF
TRBV2,TRBJ2-3,CASSEEGLAGGRADTQYF
TRBV4-1,TRBJ1-4,CASSQYREINEKLFF
TRBV9,TRBJ2-3,CASSVLAGGTDTQYF
TRBV19,TRBJ1-1,CASRPGTGLSEAFF
TRBV12-5,TRBJ2-2,CASGIYGTPANTGELFF
TRBV19,TRBJ1-1,CASIGGGTEAFF
TRBV5-6,TRBJ2-1,CASSLFAGLAYNEQFF
TRBV7-6,TRBJ2-1,CASSLATGQKGDEQFF
TRBV30,TRBJ1-2,CAFPQGIYGYTF
TRBV2,TRBJ1-4,CASRWTVDEKLFF
TRBV11-3,TRBJ2-1,CASSPGTSGGYNEQFF
TRBV19,TRBJ2-4,CASSIVAGQRPGIQYF
TRBV10-3,TRBJ2-5,CAISEPDRAQETQYF
TRBV19,TRBJ1-1,CASSIQGTGNAEAFF
TRBV4-1,TRBJ1-1,CASSQETGTNTEAFF
TRBV7-6,TRBJ2-1,CASSLEVETSGSYNEQFF
TRBV2,TRBJ2-3,CASTEGNLSGDTQYF
TRBV7-2,TRBJ1-6,CASSLASRGTGNSPLHF
TRBV9,TRBJ2-1,CASSVARGADEQFF
TRBV5-1,TRBJ1-2,CASTANSESSFLYGYTF
TRBV28,TRBJ2-1,CASSGGEQFF
TRBV27,TRBJ2-3,CASSPPLPDTQYF
TRBV2,TRBJ2-3,CASMRGVGDTQYF
TRBV7-9,TRBJ1-6,CASSPGYEYSPLHF
TRBV2,TRBJ2-1,CASSPPSGGGRSEQFF
TRBV28,TRBJ1-3,CASSLGQGANTIYF
TRBV28,TRBJ1-4,CASSPEVGAAYEKLFF
TRBV30,TRBJ1-1,CAWASQSNTEAFF
TRBV7-9,TRBJ1-6,CASSSSRDRGRNSPLHF
TRBV27,TRBJ2-1,CASSTGVSSYNEQFF
TRBV4-1,TRBJ1-6,CASSQDQKGAASPLHF
TRBV11-3,TRBJ2-7,CASSTYLGREQYF
TRBV4-3,TRBJ2-2,CASSQFAGGLGELFF
TRBV6-1,TRBJ1-3,CASSDGSGGSGNTIYF
TRBV25-1,TRBJ2-7,CASSATASYEQYF
TRBV9,TRBJ1-1,CASSVGAGQMNTEAFF
TRBV9,TRBJ1-1,CASSVGGTGNTEAFF
TRBV4-3,TRBJ1-2,CASSQEGQGTYYTF
TRBV7-2,TRBJ1-4,CASSAHLLSEKLFF
TRBV7-2,TRBJ1-4,CASSFQGATNEKLFF
TRBV7-2,TRBJ2-7,CASSLATGGPYEQYF
TRBV29-1,TRBJ2-5,CSVDSTSGSQETQYF